These 13 T cell receptor beta chains were sequenced from one sample in a study of blood T cells in healthy people across ages. For the second PCR, which ran for about 6 to 11 cycles, a sample-barcoded 5' primer and a J-beta primer mix were used. MiXCR, run by TCRdb on the 5' RACE reads, gives a single entry per CDR3 protein. Of 1.5 million to 2 million distinct CDR3 sequences listed, about 50% are singletons. The sequencing sample was made of blood. These receptors were taken from a woman aged 40 to 55 in good health.

Here the CDR3 reads CASSVAGNGANVLTF. In nucleotides, the CDR3 is TGTGCCAGCAGCGTAGCGGGTAACGGGGCCAACGTCCTGACTTTC. The V gene is TRBV9, the J gene TRBJ2-6; unclear D gene. This CDR3 has 15 residues. Trimming shortened V by 0 bases and J by 4 bases, and 8 bases separated the two germline ends. Germline V gene lookup returns CDR1 SGDLS and CDR2 YYNGEE.

The CDR3 protein is CASSVVRGDRGLIPYGYTF. The CDR3, as DNA: TGTGCCAGCAGCGTGGTTCGAGGGGACAGGGGTTTGATACCCTATGGCTACACCTTC. The V call is TRBV9, the J call TRBJ1-2, with 10 nucleotides matching TRBD1. J lost 4 bases, V lost 2 bases, and 17 bases had no gene match. CDR1 and CDR2 (germline): SGDLS, YYNGEE. The CDR3 runs 19 residues. Filled out from reference TRBV9 and TRBJ1-2, the complete variable domain reads DSGVTQTPKHLITATGQRVTLRCSPRSGDLSVYWYQQSLDQGLQFLIQYYNGEERAKGNILERFSAQQFPDLHSELNLSSLELGDSALYFCASSVVRGDRGLIPYGYTFGSGTRLTVV.

Only a few counts were recorded for this clonotype. V is TRBV5-5 and J is TRBJ1-6; no reliable D call. V lost 6 bases, J lost 10 bases, and 14 bases lay in between. The CDR3 is made up of 13 amino acids. Germline CDR1 and CDR2: SGHKS and YYEKEE (reference sequence). The CDR3 bases are TGTGCCAGCACCCGAGGAGAATACTCACCCCTCCACTTT. The encoded protein is CASTRGEYSPLHF.

The chain uses TRBV6-5 and TRBJ2-5; TRBD1 matches 7 bases. The J call is in doubt because the DNA end fits TRBJ2-7 better. This CDR3 is built from 14 residues. Germline V gene sequence: CDR1 MNHEY, CDR2 SVGAGI. CDR3 amino acids: CASSTDRAAYEQYF. The CDR3 DNA sequence: TGTGCCAGCAGTACCGACAGGGCCGCCTACGAGCAGTACTTC.

This chain links TRBV27 with TRBJ2-3; TRBD2 matches at 12 bases. The trim removed 0 bases at V and 3 bases at J, leaving 7 bases unmatched. Germline CDR1 and CDR2: MNHEY and SMNVEV (reference sequence). The CDR3 covers 18 residues. The CDR3 region has the DNA TGTGCCAGCAGTTTATCCCGCGGACTAGCGGGGATAACAGATACGCAGTATTTT. Translation: CASSLSRGLAGITDTQYF.

The gene calls are TRBV20-1 and TRBJ2-5, with TRBD2 matching over 8 bases. The germline CDR1 and CDR2 sequences are DFQATT and SNEGSKA (reference sequence). V was pared by 3 bases and J by 1 base, with 7 bases of the junction left unmatched. This CDR3 contains 15 residues. The CDR3 nucleotides are TGCAGTGCTAGCGGACTAGCCAACGTCCAAGAGACCCAGTACTTC. This translates into CSASGLANVQETQYF.

V gene TRBV10-3 combines with J gene TRBJ2-3; 7 bases line up with TRBD2. J was trimmed by 6 bases and V by 0 bases; bases with no gene match: 9. The CDR3 runs 16 residues. In germline, CDR1 is ENHRY, CDR2 SYGVKD. The CDR3 spells CAISESLAVGVDTQYF. In nucleotides, the CDR3 is TGTGCCATCAGTGAGTCCCTAGCGGTAGGCGTGGATACGCAGTATTTT.

The rearrangement links TRBV10-3 to TRBJ1-2, with 8 bases that match TRBD1. Germline CDR1 is ENHRY and CDR2 is SYGVKD. V trimming: 4 bases; J trimming: 8 bases; junction bases outside the gene matches: 3. The CDR3 has 12 residues. The CDR3: CAISGDRGGYTF. In nucleotides, the CDR3 is TGTGCCATCAGTGGTGACAGGGGAGGCTACACCTTC.

CDR3 DNA: TGTGCCAGCGGCCCCTGGACAGGGGAGAATCAGCCCCAGCATTTT. Translation gives CASGPWTGENQPQHF. This chain uses TRBV6-5 with TRBJ1-5; 9 bases are a match to TRBD1. The CDR3 sequence is 15 residues long. Germline V gene lookup returns CDR1 MNHEY and CDR2 SVGAGI. V dropped 8 bases and J dropped 4; count of bases not matched to a gene: 9.

The J gene is TRBJ2-1, the V gene TRBV18; 9 bases fit TRBD2. This CDR3 is built from 16 residues. The junction had 3 bases not matched to a gene; V was cut back by 3 bases and J by 0 bases. The germline CDR1 and CDR2 sequences are KGHSH and LQKENI. The CDR3 region has the DNA TGTGCCAGCTCACCTATAGCGGGGGACTCCTACAATGAGCAGTTCTTC. Translated, it gives CASSPIAGDSYNEQFF.

The rearrangement uses TRBV5-6 and TRBJ2-5; a possible D gene is TRBD1 (5 bases). The CDR3 runs 14 residues. CDR1 and CDR2 from the germline V gene are SGHDT and YYEEEE. V lost 6 bases to trimming and J lost 3 bases, with 15 bases between them. The CDR3 is CASKYLTAEETQYF. The CDR3 nucleotides are TGTGCCAGCAAATACCTGACAGCCGAAGAGACCCAGTACTTC.

This clonotype was observed once. The CDR3: CASRLSGVTGETQYF. In nucleotides, the CDR3 is TGTGCCAGCAGGCTATCTGGAGTAACCGGGGAGACCCAGTACTTC. The V and J genes are TRBV7-6 and TRBJ2-5; no firm D call. V was clipped by 6 bases and J by 5 bases, with 19 bases between them. The CDR3 spans 15 residues. Germline V lookup: CDR1 SGHVS, CDR2 FNYEAQ.

The rearrangement uses TRBV6-2 or TRBV6-3 and TRBJ1-4, with 12 bases matching TRBD1. The CDR3 has 18 residues. The J segment lost 5 bases and the V segment lost 8 bases, leaving 15 bases of the junction unmatched. CDR1 and CDR2 from the germline V gene are MNHEY and SVGEGT. The CDR3 spells CASSTEIRDRGRNEKLFF. The CDR3 coding sequence is TGTGCCAGCTCCACAGAAATACGGGACAGGGGGCGAAATGAAAAACTGTTTTTT.